What follows are 8 T cell receptor beta chains derived from one specimen sequenced in a study of cytomegalovirus exposure and HLA in healthy donors. Primers for the PCR totalled 60 Vbeta and 13 Jbeta. TCRdb's table, derived via immunoSEQ multiplex PCR, lists solely in-frame clones and lacks some. The data hold around 95,000 clones, with roughly four fifths observed a single time. Sequencing was carried out using PBMCs. The receptors were sampled from a man aged 25-40 years in good health and CMV-seropositive.

This sequence joins TRBV7-2 and TRBJ1-1; tentative D call: TRBD1 (6 bases). The CDR3 loop spans 15 amino acids. Deletions cut 1 base from V and 1 base from J, with 10 bases between. In germline, CDR1 is SGHTA, CDR2 FQGNSA. The CDR3 sequence: CASSLVLGGNTEAFF. CDR3 nucleotide sequence: TGTGCCAGCAGCTTAGTGTTAGGGGGGAACACTGAAGCTTTCTTT.

This clone was seen more than once but under ten times. V is TRBV6-1 and J is TRBJ2-5; D unclear. Trimming left V 2 bases short and J 5 bases short, with 15 bases between. This CDR3 is 15 amino acids long. The germline gives CDR1 MNHNS, CDR2 SASEGT. CDR3 sequence reads: CASSEPPPLRETQYF. CDR3 nucleotide sequence: TGTGCCAGCAGTGAACCGCCCCCCCTCAGGGAGACCCAGTACTTC.

In its sample, this clone was seen a few times. The CDR3 region is CASSPTWGVPEAFF. The CDR3 region has the DNA TGTGCCAGCAGCCCCACTTGGGGGGTTCCTGAAGCTTTCTTT. The genes are TRBV7-9 and TRBJ1-1, with TRBD1 as a possible D gene (5 bases). Germline lookup yields CDR1 SEHNR and CDR2 FQNEAQ (reference sequence). The CDR3 extends over 14 amino acids. Trimming took 5 bases from V and 6 from J, leaving 16 bases between them. Complete variable domain (other parts from reference TRBV7-9 and TRBJ1-1): DTGVSQNPRHKITKRGQNVTFRCDPISEHNRLYWYRQTLGQGPEFLTYFQNEAQLEKSRLLSDRFSAERPKGSFSTLEIQRTEQGDSAMYLCASSPTWGVPEAFFGQGTRLTVV.

The V call is TRBV6-1, the J call TRBJ2-3; the D gene is possibly TRBD1 (6 bases). Deletions cut 4 bases from V and 2 bases from J, with 16 bases between. Germline-derived CDR1 and CDR2 are MNHNS and SASEGT. This CDR3 region has 16 residues. DNA for the CDR3: TGTGCCAGCAGTGTCGGCAGGGGTCCTTACACAGATACGCAGTATTTT. Protein product: CASSVGRGPYTDTQYF.

The chain recombines TRBV28 with TRBJ2-5; possible D gene TRBD2, 5 bases. The end of the DNA is better explained by TRBJ2-7, so the J call may be wrong. Germline loops: CDR1 MDHEN, CDR2 SYDVKM. CDR3 size: 14 residues. In DNA, the CDR3 is TGTGCCAGCAGTCCCTTCTGGACTGACTACGAGCAGTACTTC. Amino acids: CASSPFWTDYEQYF.

The chain carries TRBV28 and TRBJ1-2; no definite D call. Germline CDR1 is MDHEN and CDR2 is SYDVKM. The CDR3 is 14 amino acids. Trimming left V 4 bases short and J 8 bases short, with 17 bases between. CDR3 in DNA: TGTGCCAGCAGTTACGGAGACGGACTGCTAGGCTACACCTTC. Protein sequence: CASSYGDGLLGYTF.

The V call is TRBV18, the J call TRBJ1-5, with D possibly matching TRBD1 (6 bases). The CDR3 runs to 13 residues. CDR1 is KGHSH and CDR2 is LQKENI in the germline V gene. The V and J ends lost 4 bases and 4 bases respectively, with 8 bases between them. This chain's CDR3 is CASSLGTNQPQHF. CDR3 nucleotide sequence: TGTGCCAGCTCACTGGGGACAAATCAGCCCCAGCATTTT.

V gene TRBV28 combines with J gene TRBJ1-1, with a tentative D call TRBD1 (5 bases). Trimming removed 2 bases at V and 0 bases at J, with 7 bases between. CDR3 length equals 14 residues. Germline V gene data show CDR1 as MDHEN and CDR2 as SYDVKM. CDR3: CASSLQGLNTEAFF. DNA for the CDR3: TGTGCCAGCAGTTTACAGGGTCTGAACACTGAAGCTTTCTTT. The variable domain in full, with the rest retrieved from reference TRBV28 and TRBJ1-1, is DVKVTQSSRYLVKRTGEKVFLECVQDMDHENMFWYRQDPGLGLRLIYFSYDVKMKEKGDIPEGYSVSREKKERFSLILESASTNQTSMYLCASSLQGLNTEAFFGQGTRLTVV.